Listed below are T cell receptor beta chains from one sample, sequenced in a study of monozygotic twins with inflammatory bowel disease. Using the 5' RACE reads, TCRdb records one entry per CDR3 protein without DNA. This sample carries about 85,000 distinct CDR3 sequences, with 6.5% to 9% going to the ten biggest clones. The material sequenced was blood. Receptors were obtained from a human donor with ulcerative colitis or Crohn's disease, or a healthy co-twin of an affected twin (not recorded which). CDR3s include the opening cysteine and the closing phenylalanine or tryptophan. Fields, in order: clone size, CDR3 length, J gene, V gene, CDR3 protein. Rows may omit the clone size; those that give it use once, few, many or a size class.

clone_size: -; cdr3_length: 15; j_call: TRBJ1-1; v_call: TRBV7-9; cdr3_aa: CASTKGAGRTSEAFF
clone_size: medium-sized; cdr3_length: 15; j_call: TRBJ2-7; v_call: TRBV5-1; cdr3_aa: CASSAELDSPYEQYF
clone_size: -; cdr3_length: 14; j_call: TRBJ2-2; v_call: TRBV5-5; cdr3_aa: CASGDYSDTGELFF
clone_size: -; cdr3_length: 15; j_call: TRBJ1-1; v_call: TRBV5-1; cdr3_aa: CASSPTQGARTEAFF
clone_size: -; cdr3_length: 14; j_call: TRBJ1-5; v_call: TRBV7-9; cdr3_aa: CASSDDRSNQPQHF
clone_size: -; cdr3_length: 15; j_call: TRBJ1-1; v_call: TRBV6-5; cdr3_aa: CASSYGYVPDTEAFF
clone_size: -; cdr3_length: 14; j_call: TRBJ1-5; v_call: TRBV6-6; cdr3_aa: CASSSLRVGWPQHF
clone_size: -; cdr3_length: 14; j_call: TRBJ1-2; v_call: TRBV20-1; cdr3_aa: CSARGDRGDYGYTF
clone_size: -; cdr3_length: 17; j_call: TRBJ2-1; v_call: TRBV27; cdr3_aa: CASSLFTSGVSYNEQFF
clone_size: -; cdr3_length: 14; j_call: TRBJ1-4; v_call: TRBV20-1; cdr3_aa: CSARAYTSEGKLFF
clone_size: -; cdr3_length: 14; j_call: TRBJ2-5; v_call: TRBV12-3/TRBV12-4; cdr3_aa: CASSGPGQLGTQYF
clone_size: -; cdr3_length: 12; j_call: TRBJ1-1; v_call: TRBV29-1; cdr3_aa: CSVCQGDTEAFF
clone_size: -; cdr3_length: 16; j_call: TRBJ2-7; v_call: TRBV5-5; cdr3_aa: CASSPPGTANFYEQYF
clone_size: -; cdr3_length: 16; j_call: TRBJ1-2; v_call: TRBV5-1; cdr3_aa: CASSLDGVRGNYGYTF
clone_size: -; cdr3_length: 16; j_call: TRBJ1-1; v_call: TRBV7-8; cdr3_aa: CASSPQSQGAGTEAFF
clone_size: -; cdr3_length: 15; j_call: TRBJ2-3; v_call: TRBV7-3; cdr3_aa: CASSFDTVSTDTQYF
clone_size: -; cdr3_length: 15; j_call: TRBJ1-4; v_call: TRBV5-4; cdr3_aa: CASSSNRALNEKLFF
clone_size: -; cdr3_length: 15; j_call: TRBJ2-1; v_call: TRBV5-1; cdr3_aa: CASSQGQRTDNEQFF
clone_size: -; cdr3_length: 15; j_call: TRBJ2-3; v_call: TRBV12-3/TRBV12-4; cdr3_aa: CASSFEGGAIDTQYF
clone_size: -; cdr3_length: 12; j_call: TRBJ2-7; v_call: TRBV6-1; cdr3_aa: CASTPTTSEQYF
clone_size: -; cdr3_length: 15; j_call: TRBJ2-1; v_call: TRBV5-1; cdr3_aa: CASSLEPSGDYEQFF
clone_size: -; cdr3_length: 14; j_call: TRBJ1-4; v_call: TRBV19; cdr3_aa: CASSSGTTGEKLFF
clone_size: -; cdr3_length: 16; j_call: TRBJ1-4; v_call: TRBV6-1; cdr3_aa: CASSSGIQGGNEKLFF
clone_size: -; cdr3_length: 19; j_call: TRBJ2-3; v_call: TRBV6-2/TRBV6-3; cdr3_aa: CASSYFPLGPLTWRDTQYF
clone_size: -; cdr3_length: 15; j_call: TRBJ1-5; v_call: TRBV5-8; cdr3_aa: CASSSWGNSNQPQHF
clone_size: -; cdr3_length: 15; j_call: TRBJ2-5; v_call: TRBV5-5; cdr3_aa: CASSTRGEVQETQYF
clone_size: -; cdr3_length: 13; j_call: TRBJ2-7; v_call: TRBV25-1; cdr3_aa: CASRDRVGNEQYF
clone_size: -; cdr3_length: 14; j_call: TRBJ2-7; v_call: TRBV11-3; cdr3_aa: CASSLDAVSYEQYF
clone_size: -; cdr3_length: 14; j_call: TRBJ2-3; v_call: TRBV6-1; cdr3_aa: CTSGAGRRTDTQYF
clone_size: -; cdr3_length: 13; j_call: TRBJ1-1; v_call: TRBV5-5; cdr3_aa: CASSLDWNTEAFF
clone_size: -; cdr3_length: 14; j_call: TRBJ2-7; v_call: TRBV10-3; cdr3_aa: CAINPGQGVYEQYF
clone_size: -; cdr3_length: 15; j_call: TRBJ2-7; v_call: TRBV5-6; cdr3_aa: CASSLPGQGEDEQYF
clone_size: -; cdr3_length: 15; j_call: TRBJ2-7; v_call: TRBV14; cdr3_aa: CASSQMKANSYEQYF
clone_size: -; cdr3_length: 15; j_call: TRBJ2-3; v_call: TRBV10-3; cdr3_aa: CAISEGSGGTDTQYF
clone_size: -; cdr3_length: 14; j_call: TRBJ1-1; v_call: TRBV5-5; cdr3_aa: CASSLASRNTEAFF
clone_size: -; cdr3_length: 14; j_call: TRBJ2-7; v_call: TRBV7-9; cdr3_aa: CASGSGGSSYEQYF
clone_size: -; cdr3_length: 14; j_call: TRBJ2-7; v_call: TRBV5-1; cdr3_aa: CASSPGREFGEQYF
clone_size: -; cdr3_length: 13; j_call: TRBJ2-5; v_call: TRBV20-1; cdr3_aa: CSAPGTSGETQYF
clone_size: -; cdr3_length: 15; j_call: TRBJ2-7; v_call: TRBV7-3; cdr3_aa: CASSLTGGVEYEQYF